The 24 T cell receptor beta chains listed next were all sequenced from one sample in a study of T-cell memory formation after mild COVID-19 (dated by TCRdb to about 2021). The receptor library was made with 5' RACE. Sequencing took place on an Illumina NovaSeq 6000. Starting from the raw public reads, TCRdb applied fastp trimming at Q25, assembled clones with MiXCR and retained in-frame beta chains. Duplicate CDR3 protein sequences are folded into a single record with the most common DNA and genes. The sample table shows about 500,000 distinct CDR3 sequences, and around 21% are seen once. The top ten clonotypes cover 9.5% to 15% of the sample. The specimen was PBMCs or a T cell subset sorted from them (not recorded which). All receptors derive from an adult woman who had mild COVID-19 (a few samples of this study predate the infection). The sample titles of this study are shuffled in the database, so cell type and time point are left out; the donor was told from shared clones.

This clonotype was recorded a few times. The genes are TRBV12-3 or TRBV12-4 and TRBJ1-5; a weak D match, TRBD1 (5 bases). Trimming removed 5 bases from V and 5 bases from J, with 16 bases in between. CDR3 length: 15 amino acids. CDR3 DNA sequence: TGTGCCAGCAGTCTGTTCAGGGACCCCGATCAGCCCCAGCATTTT. It codes for CASSLFRDPDQPQHF.

This clonotype turned up a few times. V usage is TRBV12-3 or TRBV12-4 and J usage is TRBJ2-2; D is unresolved. This CDR3 is 15 amino acids long. Trimming took off 4 bases at V and 3 bases at J, with 12 bases between the two ends. The CDR3 reads CASSSVLIHTGELFF. The CDR3, as DNA: TGTGCCAGCAGTTCTGTCCTTATACACACCGGGGAGCTGTTTTTT.

The V call is TRBV20-1, the J call TRBJ2-1; 7 positions match TRBD1. Germline trimming cut 0 bases from V and 8 bases from J; bases unmatched to any gene: 25. This CDR3 is built from 20 residues. The germline V gene encodes CDR1 DFQATT and CDR2 SNEGSKA (reference sequence). CDR3 nucleotides: TGCAGTGCTAGAGATCGGTGGACCGGGCAACAGGGGAGTTTCTTCCATGAGCAGTTCTTC. Protein sequence: CSARDRWTGQQGSFFHEQFF.

This clonotype was seen a few times. The chain uses TRBV6-5 and TRBJ2-5, with TRBD2 matching over 7 bases. V gave up 6 bases and J gave up 5 bases; unmatched junction bases: 9. CDR1 is MNHEY, CDR2 SVGAGI, per germline. The CDR3 is 14 amino acids. The CDR3 bases are TGTGCCAGCAGCAAGGGAGGGGAACCCGAGACCCAGTACTTC. Its translation is CASSKGGEPETQYF.

This clonotype was found a few times. The chain carries TRBV4-1 and TRBJ2-7, with 7 bases matching TRBD1. Trimming took 4 bases from V and 3 from J; bases not matched to a gene: 9. The CDR3 has 15 residues. Germline-derived CDR1 and CDR2 are MGHRA and YSYEKL. In DNA, the CDR3 is TGCGCCAGCAGCCGACCCGGGACAGAGCACTACGAGCAGTACTTC. Residues: CASSRPGTEHYEQYF.

The chain has TRBV7-8 and TRBJ1-5, with D uncertain. In germline, CDR1 is SGHVS, CDR2 FQNEAQ. V was cut by 4 bases and J by 1 base, with 14 bases left in between. The CDR3 has 16 residues. CDR3 coding DNA: TGTGCCAGCAGCTCCGTAGGGTGGATAAGCAATCAGCCCCAGCATTTT. It yields the protein CASSSVGWISNQPQHF.

This clonotype was picked up a small number of times. CDR3 amino acids: CASRPRPAGTEAFF. The CDR3 nucleotides are TGTGCCAGCAGACCCAGGCCGGCGGGAACTGAAGCTTTCTTT. The chain links TRBV12-3 or TRBV12-4 to TRBJ1-1; D is ambiguous. The CDR3 is 14 residues long. Trimming removed 6 bases from V and 5 bases from J, with 16 bases in between.

The genes are TRBV12-3 or TRBV12-4 and TRBJ2-1; either TRBD1 or TRBD2 may fit D (5 bases each). V gave up 5 bases and J gave up 12 bases, with 17 bases separating them. The CDR3 is 13 amino acids. Written as DNA, the CDR3 is TGTGCCAGCAGTGCCCCTCCAGGGAGCAGGCAGTTCTTC. Protein sequence: CASSAPPGSRQFF.

This clonotype was observed many times. V gene TRBV5-6 combines with J gene TRBJ2-1, with D unclear. The V end was cut by 4 bases, the J end by 4 bases, with 6 bases between. The CDR3 has 12 amino acids. The germline V gene has CDR1 SGHDT and CDR2 YYEEEE. CDR3 nucleotides: TGTGCCAGCAGCCCCCAGTACAATGAGCAGTTCTTC. Amino acids: CASSPQYNEQFF.

This clonotype has ten or more counts. V and J are TRBV25-1 and TRBJ2-7, with 10 bases matching TRBD1. Per germline, CDR1 MGHDK and CDR2 SYGVNS. V was pared by 2 bases and J by 3 bases, with 10 bases of the junction left unmatched. The CDR3 runs 17 residues. The DNA for the CDR3 is TGTGCCAGCAGTGAAGGGCGAATGACAGGGGGCAGCTACGAGCAGTACTTC. Translating it yields CASSEGRMTGGSYEQYF.

This clonotype has ten or more counts. The rearrangement joins TRBV5-1 to TRBJ1-4; D ambiguous. The ends were cut back, 4 bases at V and 10 bases at J, with 26 bases in the middle. Germline V lookup: CDR1 SGHRS, CDR2 YFSETQ. This CDR3 contains 17 residues. This CDR3 reads CASSPYDPAQTGSKLFF. The DNA of the CDR3 is TGCGCCAGCAGCCCGTATGATCCTGCCCAGACCGGGTCAAAACTGTTTTTT.

The V gene is TRBV6-6, the J gene TRBJ2-5; TRBD1 or TRBD2 may be the D gene (5 bases each). The CDR3 runs to 15 residues. CDR1 and CDR2 (germline): MNHNY, SVGAGI (reference sequence). The V end was cut by 4 bases, the J end by 1 base, with 13 bases between. The CDR3 DNA sequence: TGTGCCAGCAGTTCCTTGGGACGGCCCCAAGAGACCCAGTACTTC. Its translation: CASSSLGRPQETQYF.

The chain has TRBV7-3 and TRBJ2-1; 9 bases are a match to TRBD1. Per germline, CDR1 SGHTA and CDR2 FQGTGA. V dropped 5 bases and J dropped 7; count of bases not matched to a gene: 12. The CDR3 covers 16 residues. CDR3 loop: CASSPRDRAWGNEQFF. CDR3 bases: TGTGCCAGCAGCCCCCGGGACAGGGCATGGGGGAATGAGCAGTTCTTC.

This clonotype has more than one count but fewer than ten. The chain combines TRBV24-1 with TRBJ2-7; 10 bases agree with TRBD1. Germline CDR1 and CDR2: KGHDR and SFDVKD. V lost 7 bases to trimming and J lost 3 bases; unmatched junction nucleotides: 2. The CDR3 length is 13 residues. CDR3 residues: CATSGTGDYEQYF. The CDR3 nucleotides are TGTGCCACCAGCGGGACAGGGGACTACGAGCAGTACTTC.

The chain uses TRBV6-2 or TRBV6-3 and TRBJ1-2; 8 bases match TRBD1. The CDR3 loop spans 15 amino acids. CDR1 is MNHEY and CDR2 is SVGEGT in the germline V gene. After removal of 6 bases from V and 2 bases from J, the junction contained 8 bases not matched to a gene. The CDR3 nucleotides are TGTGCCAGCAGAGATACAGGGGGTATCAACTATGGCTACACCTTC. Its translation: CASRDTGGINYGYTF.

This clonotype was picked up a small number of times. V gene TRBV14 combines with J gene TRBJ1-1; D gene uncertain. With 0 bases removed from V and 4 bases from J, the gap between germline ends came to 9 bases. Germline V CDR1 and CDR2: SGHDN, FVKESK. The CDR3 length is 14 residues. CDR3 sequence: CASSQDAILTEAFF. CDR3 nucleotide sequence: TGTGCCAGCAGCCAAGATGCGATCCTCACTGAAGCTTTCTTT.

This clonotype was seen more than once but under ten times. J is TRBJ2-1 and V is TRBV9; TRBD2 matches at 9 bases. CDR3 length: 17 amino acids. CDR1 and CDR2 (germline): SGDLS, YYNGEE. The V and J ends lost 0 bases and 5 bases, in that order; junction bases with no gene match: 9. For the CDR3, the DNA is TGTGCCAGCAGCGTAGGGCAGCTAGCGGGGTCTAACAATGAGCAGTTCTTC. As protein: CASSVGQLAGSNNEQFF.

This clonotype was detected a few times. V is TRBV24-1 and J is TRBJ2-7; D might be TRBD1 (6 bases). This CDR3 region has 14 residues. Trimming cost V 7 bases and J 2 bases, with 14 bases left between them. Per germline, CDR1 KGHDR and CDR2 SFDVKD. As DNA, the CDR3 is TGTGCCACCAGAGCCGACAGGCCTCCCTACGAGCAGTACTTC. Translating it yields CATRADRPPYEQYF.

The V gene is TRBV6-2 or TRBV6-3, the J gene TRBJ2-1; 13 nucleotides align to TRBD2. V was pared by 0 bases and J by 8 bases, with 1 base of the junction left unmatched. The CDR3 extends over 15 amino acids. Per germline, CDR1 MNHEY and CDR2 SVGEGT. CDR3 sequence: CASSYSGLAGDEQFF. The CDR3 DNA reads as TGTGCCAGCAGTTACTCAGGACTAGCGGGAGATGAGCAGTTCTTC.

This clonotype was counted a few times. The J gene is TRBJ1-2, the V gene TRBV6-5; D may be TRBD1 (5 bases). The CDR3 loop spans 13 amino acids. The V end was cut by 6 bases, the J end by 8 bases, with 16 bases between. Per germline, CDR1 MNHEY and CDR2 SVGAGI. The DNA of the CDR3 is TGTGCCAGCAGCACCGGGACGGCCTCAGGCTACACCTTC. Translating it yields CASSTGTASGYTF.

This clonotype was recorded a few times. The gene calls are TRBV10-3 and TRBJ1-4, with D possibly matching TRBD1 (5 bases). Deletions cut 2 bases from V and 0 bases from J, with 13 bases between. Germline assignment: CDR1 ENHRY and CDR2 SYGVKD. CDR3 size: 17 residues. The DNA for the CDR3 is TGTGCCATCAGTGAGGGGGACCGACTTGCAACTAATGAAAAACTGTTTTTT. Its protein is CAISEGDRLATNEKLFF.

The CDR3 region is CASIGASVHEQYF. The CDR3, as DNA: TGTGCCTCCATCGGGGCTTCGGTACACGAGCAGTACTTC. The chain couples TRBV19 to TRBJ2-7; D possibly uses TRBD1 or TRBD2 (5 bases each). The CDR3 totals 13 residues. Trimming pared 11 bases from V and 5 bases from J, leaving 19 bases between. CDR1 and CDR2 from the germline V gene are LNHDA and SQIVND (reference sequence).

The chain uses TRBV9 and TRBJ2-5; no definite D call. Germline-derived CDR1 and CDR2 are SGDLS and YYNGEE. This CDR3 region has 11 residues. Trimming took off 4 bases at V and 7 bases at J, with 8 bases between the two ends. The CDR3 DNA follows: TGTGCCAGCAGCTCCTACGGGACCCAGTACTTC. Its protein is CASSSYGTQYF.

V gene TRBV6-6 combines with J gene TRBJ2-7, with TRBD2 matching 10 bases. The CDR3 is 17 residues long. Germline-derived CDR1 and CDR2 are MNHNY and SVGAGI (reference sequence). V lost 7 bases and J lost 1; bases outside the gene matches: 13. CDR3 DNA: TGTGCCAGCACCGACGAGCCTCTAGCGGGAGCGTCCTACGAGCAGTACTTC. Translated, it gives CASTDEPLAGASYEQYF.